A single T cell receptor (beta chain) is shown here with its context. TCRdb reprocessed the 5' RACE reads with MiXCR, giving one entry per CDR3 protein. The table has over 50,000 distinct CDR3 sequences, around 26% seen once. Germline assignment: CDR1 SGHTA and CDR2 FQGNSA. The CDR3 runs to 14 residues. V was pared by 2 bases and J by 8 bases, with 12 bases between. The TCR comes from a female donor with breast cancer. The chain carries TRBV7-2 and TRBJ2-2, with TRBD1 as a possible D gene (5 bases). Input material: tumor-infiltrating naive CD4+ T cells sorted from the breast tumor. Subset indicated: naive CD4+ T cells, CD4+CD45RA+CD25-. Written as DNA, the CDR3 is TGTGCCAGCAGCTTAAGTTTCAGGGAAGGGGAGCTGTTTTTT. This encodes CASSLSFREGELFF.